This TCR beta chain was captured by sequencing in a study of T cell responses to AZD1222 COVID-19 vaccine. Method: immunoSEQ multiplex PCR; TCRdb's copy keeps in-frame clones and lacks some. In the table there are approximately 88,000 clones, around 73% of which are singletons. Germline V gene data show CDR1 as SEHNR and CDR2 as FQNEAQ (reference sequence). With 3 bases removed from V and 4 bases from J, the gap between germline ends came to 11 bases. CDR3 size: 14 residues. The sequence was collected from an adult in good health. Specimen: peripheral blood, collected on day 0 of AZD1222 vaccination. The chain uses TRBV7-9 and TRBJ2-3; tentative D call: TRBD2 (6 bases). Here the CDR3 reads CASSFSGVADTQYF. CDR3 in DNA: TGTGCCAGCAGCTTTTCGGGGGTTGCAGATACGCAGTATTTT.